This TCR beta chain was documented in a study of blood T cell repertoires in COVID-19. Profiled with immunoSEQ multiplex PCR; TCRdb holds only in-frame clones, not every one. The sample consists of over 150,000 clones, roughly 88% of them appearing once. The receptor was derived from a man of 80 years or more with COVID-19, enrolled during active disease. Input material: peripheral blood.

CDR3 sequence (DNA): TGTGCCAGTAGTATAGCGGGGTACCTGAACACTGAAGCTTTCTTT. Its protein is CASSIAGYLNTEAFF. This rearrangement joins TRBV19 to TRBJ1-1; D is undetermined. The CDR3 extends over 15 amino acids. Germline V CDR1 and CDR2: LNHDA, SQIVND (reference sequence). V was trimmed by 1 base and J by 0 bases, leaving 9 bases between them.